This T cell receptor (beta chain) was recovered during a study of T cell responses to AZD1222 COVID-19 vaccine. General study findings and limits: Baseline seropositivity characterized only a handful of AZD1222 recipients. Spike-specific TCRs gained breadth and depth after people received two AZD1222 doses. Reports indicate that nearly half of spike-specific TCRs are directed at unmutated variant regions.

TCRdb's table, derived via immunoSEQ multiplex PCR, lists solely in-frame clones and lacks some. This repertoire shows around 80,000 clones, approximately 83% found once; its top ten account for approximately 1.3%. About this clone: Its target is not known.

CDR1 and CDR2 (germline): LGHNA, YSLEER. The CDR3 spans 14 residues. Trimming cost V 4 bases and J 8 bases; bases outside gene matches: 7. The material was peripheral blood, obtained 28 days after the second AZD1222 dose. The V call is TRBV4-3, the J call TRBJ2-1, with TRBD2 matching 8 bases. The clonotype originates from an adult who received the AZD1222 COVID-19 vaccine. DNA of the CDR3: TGCGCCAGCAGCCCGAACCGGGGGGGCTATGAGCAGTTCTTC. This translates into CASSPNRGGYEQFF.